A single sample gave rise to the 27 T cell receptor beta chains below, sequenced in a study of shared clonotypes between healthy human individuals. Clones were read by immunoSEQ multiplex PCR, and TCRdb kept only the in-frame ones, dropping some. The sample lists over 400,000 clones, about 78% occurring once. Specimen: PBMCs. The receptors originated from a woman aged 40-49 years in good health. Some clones in this sample may be carry-over from other donors' samples.

V is TRBV6-6 and J is TRBJ2-1; D is uncertain. The V gene's germline CDR1 is MNHNY and CDR2 SVGAGI (reference sequence). The CDR3 sequence is 12 residues long. The V and J ends lost 1 base and 8 bases respectively, with 6 bases between them. For the CDR3, the DNA is TGTGCCAGCAGTTACTTGCAAGATGAGCAGTTCTTC. Its translation is CASSYLQDEQFF.

The chain carries TRBV7-3 and TRBJ2-2; the match to TRBD2 covers 8 bases. Germline CDR1 is SGHTA and CDR2 is FQGTGA. After removal of 5 bases from V and 1 base from J, the junction contained 6 bases not matched to a gene. The CDR3 runs to 16 residues. CDR3 protein: CASSPWTSRNTGELFF. DNA of the CDR3: TGTGCCAGCAGCCCCTGGACTAGCAGGAACACCGGGGAGCTGTTTTTT.

V is TRBV2 and J is TRBJ2-1, with 9 positions matching TRBD1. There are 15 residues in the CDR3. The trim removed 6 bases at V and 4 bases at J, leaving 7 bases unmatched. CDR1 SNHLY and CDR2 FYNNEI come from the germline V gene. The CDR3 nucleotides are TGTGCCAGCAGGGAGGACAGGGGTGGTTACAATGAGCAGTTCTTC. Translating it yields CASREDRGGYNEQFF.

V is TRBV5-1 and J is TRBJ2-2; no definite D call. The V gene's germline CDR1 is SGHRS and CDR2 YFSETQ. This CDR3 is 14 amino acids long. V lost 0 bases, J lost 3 bases, and 6 bases lay in between. The chain's CDR3 is CASSLDSYTGELFF. For the CDR3, the DNA is TGCGCCAGCAGCTTGGACAGTTACACCGGGGAGCTGTTTTTT.

DNA for the CDR3: TGCGCCAGCAGCCTGACAGTAAATAATGAAAAACTGTTTTTT. It yields the protein CASSLTVNNEKLFF. The rearrangement uses TRBV5-1 and TRBJ1-4, with D perhaps matching TRBD1 (5 bases). Trimming shortened V by 4 bases and J by 4 bases, and 11 bases separated the two germline ends. In germline, CDR1 is SGHRS, CDR2 YFSETQ. The CDR3 runs 14 residues. Combining the CDR3 with reference TRBV5-1 and TRBJ1-4 gives the whole variable domain KAGVTQTPRYLIKTRGQQVTLSCSPISGHRSVSWYQQTPGQGLQFLFEYFSETQRNKGNFPGRFSGRQFSNSRSEMNVSTLELGDSALYLCASSLTVNNEKLFFGSGTQLSVL.

This clone has a handful of counts. This chain joins TRBV13 and TRBJ2-7; 7 nucleotides align to TRBD1. J gave up 6 bases and V 4 bases, and 9 bases lay outside the gene matches. The CDR3 covers 14 residues. The V gene's germline CDR1 is PRHDT and CDR2 FYEKMQ (reference sequence). CDR3 region: CASSSGQAESEQYF. The CDR3 DNA reads as TGTGCCAGCAGCTCAGGACAGGCTGAGAGCGAGCAGTACTTC.

The CDR3 nucleotides are TGCGCCAGCAGCTTGGACCGGACAGGGGACGGGGCAGATACGCAGTATTTT. It specifies CASSLDRTGDGADTQYF. The chain couples TRBV5-1 to TRBJ2-3; 9 bases agree with TRBD1. The CDR3 length is 17 residues. Germline V gives CDR1 SGHRS, CDR2 YFSETQ. J gave up 4 bases and V 0 bases, and 9 bases lay outside the gene matches.

The chain links TRBV28 to TRBJ1-1; 11 nucleotides line up with TRBD1. Germline V gene data show CDR1 as MDHEN and CDR2 as SYDVKM. This CDR3 spans 16 amino acids. V lost 7 bases and J lost 4; bases outside the gene matches: 11. The CDR3 protein is CASTSQTGTGGTEAFF. CDR3 sequence (DNA): TGTGCCAGCACCTCACAAACCGGGACAGGGGGCACTGAAGCTTTCTTT.

This clone has a single count. This chain connects TRBV7-2 to TRBJ2-4; 9 nucleotides line up with TRBD2. V lost 1 base to trimming and J lost 8 bases; unmatched junction nucleotides: 6. The germline gives CDR1 SGHTA, CDR2 FQGNSA. The length of the CDR3 is 15 residues. CDR3 nucleotide sequence: TGTGCCAGCAGCTTAGATGCTAGCGGGACATACATTCAGTACTTC. Amino acids: CASSLDASGTYIQYF. Drawing the rest from reference TRBV7-2 and TRBJ2-4, the complete variable domain is GAGVSQSPSNKVTEKGKDVELRCDPISGHTALYWYRQSLGQGLEFLIYFQGNSAPDKSGLPSDRFSAERTGGSVSTLTIQRTQQEDSAVYLCASSLDASGTYIQYFGAGTRLSVL.

J is TRBJ1-1 and V is TRBV10-3; D ambiguous. This CDR3 region has 14 residues. CDR1 is ENHRY, CDR2 SYGVKD, per germline. Trimming took off 3 bases at V and 3 bases at J, with 11 bases between the two ends. CDR3 DNA sequence: TGTGCCATCAGTGATCTTGGGGTCCACACTGAAGCTTTCTTT. Translation gives CAISDLGVHTEAFF.

Of note for this clone: This probably arose from a read error, given a far larger clone one base away. J is TRBJ1-6 and V is TRBV29-1; D possibly corresponds to TRBD1 (5 bases). Germline loops: CDR1 SQVTM, CDR2 ANQGSEA. V lost 6 bases and J 13 bases, leaving 19 bases between the germline ends. The CDR3 runs to 13 residues. In DNA form, the CDR3 reads TGCAGCGTCAGACGCGGCAGGGAGGCCCCCCTCCACTTT. Protein product: CSVRRGREAPLHF. Looking up the rest from reference TRBV29-1 and TRBJ1-6 gives the full variable domain: SAVISQKPSRDICQRGTSLTIQCQVDSQVTMMFWYRQQPGQSLTLIATANQGSEATYESGFVIDKFPISRPNLTFSTLTVSNMSPEDSSIYLCSVRRGREAPLHFGNGTRLTVT.

V is TRBV5-1 and J is TRBJ2-1; D remains unclear. Trimming pared 2 bases from V and 7 bases from J, leaving 10 bases between. The V gene's germline CDR1 is SGHRS and CDR2 YFSETQ. This CDR3 has 13 amino acids. CDR3 residues: CASSLGGVNEQFF. For the CDR3, the DNA is TGCGCCAGCAGCTTAGGCGGTGTTAATGAGCAGTTCTTC.

This clone was counted once. This sample includes further DNA sequences coding for the same CDR3. The chain combines TRBV18 with TRBJ2-7; TRBD1 is a possible D gene (5 bases). Germline V gene sequence: CDR1 KGHSH, CDR2 LQKENI. The CDR3 length is 13 residues. The V end was cut by 3 bases, the J end by 4 bases, with 10 bases between. The DNA of the CDR3 is TGTGCCAGCTCACCGGACACCACATACGAGCAGTACTTC. It is translated as CASSPDTTYEQYF.

The chain couples TRBV5-8 to TRBJ2-3; 11 bases are a match to TRBD1. The junction had 10 bases not matched to a gene; V was cut back by 4 bases and J by 3 bases. Germline CDR1 is SGHTS and CDR2 is YDEGEE. The CDR3 loop spans 17 amino acids. The DNA of the CDR3 is TGTGCCAGCAGCCCGTACTGGACAGGGGGCAGGACAGATACGCAGTATTTT. Amino acid sequence: CASSPYWTGGRTDTQYF.

V and J are TRBV19 and TRBJ2-2; D possibly matches TRBD1 or TRBD2 (5 bases each). Trimming pared 7 bases from V and 0 bases from J, leaving 18 bases between. The CDR3 contains 17 residues. Germline V gene lookup returns CDR1 LNHDA and CDR2 SQIVND (reference sequence). The CDR3 spells CASTELGEPSNTGELFF. For the CDR3, the DNA is TGTGCCAGTACCGAACTGGGGGAACCCTCGAACACCGGGGAGCTGTTTTTT.

The V call is TRBV11-3, the J call TRBJ2-2, with D unresolved. V gave up 5 bases and J gave up 4 bases, with 20 bases separating them. Germline lookup yields CDR1 SGHNT and CDR2 YENEEA. CDR3 length: 17 residues. CDR3 nucleotides: TGTGCCAGCAGCCAGAGGTGGGCGCGCGCCGGCACCGGGGAGCTGTTTTTT. Translated: CASSQRWARAGTGELFF.

This rearrangement joins TRBV27 to TRBJ1-1; 7 bases align to TRBD1. The CDR3 extends over 16 amino acids. The V segment lost 3 bases and the J segment 1 base; nucleotides outside the gene matches: 8. Germline V gene lookup returns CDR1 MNHEY and CDR2 SMNVEV (reference sequence). The CDR3 protein is CASSFGTASENTEAFF. As DNA, the CDR3 is TGTGCCAGCAGTTTTGGGACAGCCAGTGAGAACACTGAAGCTTTCTTT.

V and J are TRBV18 and TRBJ2-1, with 7 bases identical to TRBD1. The V gene's germline CDR1 is KGHSH and CDR2 LQKENI. CDR3 size: 15 residues. V was pared by 3 bases and J by 0 bases, with 2 bases of the junction left unmatched. CDR3 amino acids: CASSPTGNSYNEQFF. The CDR3 bases are TGTGCCAGCTCACCGACAGGGAACTCCTACAATGAGCAGTTCTTC.

For this clone: One junction end does not reproduce the germline sequence, and a read error may be involved. J is TRBJ2-7 and V is TRBV30; perhaps TRBD1 as D (6 bases). The germline V gene has CDR1 GTSNPN and CDR2 SVGIG (reference sequence). This CDR3 is 12 amino acids long. The CDR3 here is CAWSSTGYEQCF. The CDR3 coding sequence is TGTGCCTGGAGCTCGACAGGTTACGAGCAGTGCTTC.

This rearrangement joins TRBV2 to TRBJ2-1, with a possible D match to TRBD2 (5 bases). The V gene lost 9 bases and the J gene lost 0 bases, with 9 bases spanning the gap. The germline gives CDR1 SNHLY, CDR2 FYNNEI. CDR3 length: 13 residues. This CDR3 is CASSASSYNEQFF. The DNA of the CDR3 is TGTGCCAGTAGCGCTAGCTCCTACAATGAGCAGTTCTTC.

This clone was seen more than once but under ten times. The rearrangement joins TRBV19 to TRBJ1-2; possibly TRBD1 for D (5 bases). Deletions cut 5 bases from V and 0 bases from J, with 19 bases between. The CDR3 consists of 17 residues. Germline V lookup: CDR1 LNHDA, CDR2 SQIVND (reference sequence). The CDR3 is CASSRRDGGPSNYGYTF. CDR3 nucleotide sequence: TGTGCCAGTAGTCGCCGGGACGGAGGACCTTCTAACTATGGCTACACCTTC. Full variable domain (rest looked up from reference TRBV19 and TRBJ1-2): DGGITQSPKYLFRKEGQNVTLSCEQNLNHDAMYWYRQDPGQGLRLIYYSQIVNDFQKGDIAEGYSVSREKKESFPLTVTSAQKNPTAFYLCASSRRDGGPSNYGYTFGSGTRLTVV.

The chain links TRBV2 to TRBJ2-7; possibly TRBD1 or TRBD2 for D (5 bases each). This CDR3 contains 13 residues. Germline V gives CDR1 SNHLY, CDR2 FYNNEI. Trimming cost V 4 bases and J 6 bases, with 13 bases left between them. The CDR3 protein is CASSAQGEGEQYF. In DNA, the CDR3 is TGTGCCAGCAGTGCCCAGGGTGAGGGCGAGCAGTACTTC.

This chain uses TRBV6-5 with TRBJ2-1; D not certain. CDR1 is MNHEY, CDR2 SVGAGI, per germline. V lost 7 bases and J 5 bases, leaving 18 bases between the germline ends. The CDR3 totals 15 residues. The CDR3 region is CASTQLGTVDNEQFF. As DNA, the CDR3 is TGTGCCAGCACCCAGTTGGGTACGGTTGACAATGAGCAGTTCTTC.

The gene calls are TRBV5-4 and TRBJ2-7, with a possible D match to TRBD2 (6 bases). This CDR3 region has 15 residues. CDR1 SGHNT and CDR2 YYREEE come from the germline V gene (reference sequence). V shed 5 bases and J shed 0 bases, with 15 bases lying between them. The CDR3 nucleotides are TGTGCCAGCAGGGAGTTCGGGCGGGACTCCTACGAGCAGTACTTC. Amino acids: CASREFGRDSYEQYF.

The CDR3 region is CASSLGINNEQFF. The CDR3 nucleotides read TGTGCCAGCAGCTTAGGGATAAACAATGAGCAGTTCTTC. This chain links TRBV7-6 with TRBJ2-1; D is unclear. Germline V gene sequence: CDR1 SGHVS, CDR2 FNYEAQ. The CDR3 is made up of 13 amino acids. The V and J ends lost 1 base and 5 bases respectively, with 6 bases between them.

V usage is TRBV9 and J usage is TRBJ2-5; D might be TRBD2 (6 bases). The closer fit of TRBJ2-7 to the DNA end suggests the J call may be wrong. This CDR3 contains 14 residues. Germline V gene sequence: CDR1 SGDLS, CDR2 YYNGEE. The CDR3 coding sequence is TGTGCCAGCAGCGTAGGCGGGGCAGGGAACGAGCAGTACTTC. This translates into CASSVGGAGNEQYF.

The DNA for the CDR3 is TGCGCCAGCAGGATGGCTGGGGACGAGCAGTACTTC. It translates to CASRMAGDEQYF. The chain links TRBV5-1 to TRBJ2-7; D is undetermined. V lost 5 bases and J 5 bases, leaving 11 bases between the germline ends. CDR3 length: 12 amino acids. The germline V gene encodes CDR1 SGHRS and CDR2 YFSETQ.